The 16 T cell receptor beta chains presented below share a single source sample, sequenced in a study of shared clonotypes between healthy human individuals. Sequencing was performed with immunoSEQ multiplex PCR; in TCRdb, only in-frame clones are kept and a portion is missing. The top ten hold approximately 0.06% of the sample, which has more than 400,000 clones, roughly 95% seen once. Sequenced sample: naive CD4+ T cells sorted from blood. Subset: CD45RA+ positively selected. The source of these receptors is a young woman in good health.

With respect to this clone: One end of the junction fails to match germline, which may point to a read error. The chain combines TRBV6-1 with TRBJ1-5; D is perhaps TRBD1 (6 bases). CDR3 length: 15 residues. CDR1 is MNHNS, CDR2 SASEGT, per germline. The CDR3 DNA sequence: TGTGCCACCAGTCTCAGGGGTAATAGCAATCAGCCCCAGCATTTT. As protein: CATSLRGNSNQPQHF.

The chain joins TRBV13 to TRBJ1-5; tentative D call: TRBD1 (6 bases). The CDR3 has 13 amino acids. V lost 5 bases to trimming and J lost 6 bases, with 11 bases between them. The V gene's germline CDR1 is PRHDT and CDR2 FYEKMQ (reference sequence). The DNA of the CDR3 is TGTGCCAGCAGCGCTCAGGGGAGTCAGCCCCAGCATTTT. It codes for CASSAQGSQPQHF.

This sequence joins TRBV28 and TRBJ2-3, with TRBD2 identical over 10 bases. There are 16 residues in the CDR3. V dropped 3 bases and J dropped 5; count of bases not matched to a gene: 8. Germline V CDR1 and CDR2: MDHEN, SYDVKM. This chain's CDR3 is CASSLGLAGVEDTQYF. In DNA form, the CDR3 reads TGTGCCAGCAGTTTGGGGCTAGCGGGAGTCGAAGATACGCAGTATTTT.

The rearrangement joins TRBV19 to TRBJ2-7; maybe TRBD2 (5 bases). The CDR3 is 14 residues long. The germline V gene encodes CDR1 LNHDA and CDR2 SQIVND (reference sequence). V lost 1 base and J 2 bases, leaving 9 bases between the germline ends. The CDR3 coding sequence is TGTGCCAGTAGTATAGGTAGAGCGGCCTACGAGCAGTACTTC. Protein: CASSIGRAAYEQYF.

The chain joins TRBV5-1 to TRBJ2-7, with 8 bases matching TRBD2. J was trimmed by 1 base and V by 3 bases; bases with no gene match: 3. CDR1 SGHRS and CDR2 YFSETQ come from the germline V gene. This CDR3 is 14 amino acids long. CDR3 coding DNA: TGCGCCAGCAGCTCCGGGACTAGATCCTACGAGCAGTACTTC. This codes for CASSSGTRSYEQYF.

As for this clone: The identical CDR3 is also encoded by other nucleotide sequences in the sample. The J gene is TRBJ2-2, the V gene TRBV19, with D unclear. Trimming left V 2 bases short and J 5 bases short, with 3 bases between. This CDR3 contains 12 residues. Looked up from germline, CDR1 is LNHDA and CDR2 is SQIVND (reference sequence). The DNA for the CDR3 is TGTGCCAGTAGTATACGTACCGGGGAGCTGTTTTTT. Amino acids: CASSIRTGELFF.

The rearrangement links TRBV19 to TRBJ2-6; possible D gene TRBD1, 6 bases. Trimming took off 8 bases at V and 4 bases at J, with 9 bases between the two ends. The CDR3 consists of 13 residues. CDR1 and CDR2 (germline): LNHDA, SQIVND (reference sequence). CDR3 sequence reads: CASYREGANVLTF. As DNA, the CDR3 is TGTGCCAGTTACAGGGAAGGGGCCAACGTCCTGACTTTC.

The chain combines TRBV6-5 with TRBJ1-3; possibly TRBD1 for D (6 bases). The CDR3 consists of 15 residues. The germline gives CDR1 MNHEY, CDR2 SVGAGI. Trimming took 2 bases from V and 4 from J, leaving 12 bases between them. In nucleotides, the CDR3 is TGTGCCAGCAGTTACCACGGGACACAAGGAAACACCATATATTTT. The encoded protein is CASSYHGTQGNTIYF.

The rearrangement joins TRBV5-1 to TRBJ1-2, with 12 bases identical to TRBD1. Unmatched junction bases numbered 11, after V lost 4 bases and J lost 10 bases. This CDR3 has 15 amino acids. The V gene's germline CDR1 is SGHRS and CDR2 YFSETQ. The CDR3 DNA follows: TGCGCCAGCAGCGTTCCGGGACAGGGGGCCGGTTACTACACCTTC. Its protein is CASSVPGQGAGYYTF.

The J gene is TRBJ2-3, the V gene TRBV5-1, with D perhaps matching TRBD1 or TRBD2 (5 bases each). Trimming removed 5 bases from V and 13 bases from J, with 23 bases in between. The CDR3 runs 14 residues. Germline-derived CDR1 and CDR2 are SGHRS and YFSETQ. CDR3 coding DNA: TGCGCCAGCAGTCCGGAAGGGGCCGGGACCACCGAGTATTTT. Its protein product is CASSPEGAGTTEYF. The full variable domain, rest sourced from reference TRBV5-1 and TRBJ2-3, is KAGVTQTPRYLIKTRGQQVTLSCSPISGHRSVSWYQQTPGQGLQFLFEYFSETQRNKGNFPGRFSGRQFSNSRSEMNVSTLELGDSALYLCASSPEGAGTTEYFGPGTRLTVL.

The V and J genes are TRBV19 and TRBJ1-5; D may be TRBD1 (6 bases). The CDR3 covers 17 residues. V was cut by 9 bases and J by 0 bases, with 21 bases left in between. Germline CDR1 LNHDA, CDR2 SQIVND (reference sequence). The chain's CDR3 is CASHQPGGGFSNQPQHF. The CDR3, as DNA: TGTGCCAGCCATCAACCGGGGGGGGGCTTTAGCAATCAGCCCCAGCATTTT.

This clone was picked up one time. V is TRBV5-5 and J is TRBJ1-4; 10 bases map to TRBD1. V shed 1 base, J shed 5 bases, and the junction held 5 bases outside the gene matches. The CDR3 spans 16 residues. Per germline, CDR1 SGHKS and CDR2 YYEKEE (reference sequence). CDR3 amino acids: CASSLTAGQGNEKLFF. DNA for the CDR3: TGTGCCAGCAGCTTGACGGCGGGACAGGGGAATGAAAAACTGTTTTTT.

The rearrangement uses TRBV27 and TRBJ2-3, with D perhaps matching TRBD2 (5 bases). V was shortened by 3 bases and J by 7 bases, with 14 bases between the two germline ends. CDR3 size: 14 residues. Germline CDR1 is MNHEY and CDR2 is SMNVEV (reference sequence). Here the CDR3 reads CASSFNSIAYTQYF. The CDR3 nucleotides read TGTGCCAGCAGTTTCAACTCCATAGCGTATACGCAGTATTTT.

This clone was counted once. The rearrangement joins TRBV7-1 to TRBJ2-7; 7 nucleotides align to TRBD1. TRBV7-1 is noted as an ORF with a role that remains uncertain. This CDR3 has 13 amino acids. The J segment lost 0 bases and the V segment lost 6 bases, leaving 2 bases of the junction unmatched. The CDR3 is CASSRDSSYEQYF. The DNA for the CDR3 is TGTGCCAGCAGTCGGGACAGCTCCTACGAGCAGTACTTC.

The rearrangement links TRBV2 to TRBJ2-7; TRBD2 matches at 8 bases. CDR3 length: 14 amino acids. Trimming removed 4 bases from V and 3 bases from J; junction bases left unmatched: 5. Germline V CDR1 and CDR2: SNHLY, FYNNEI. The CDR3 region has the DNA TGTGCCAGCAGTGCTGCGGGAGGAAGCTACGAGCAGTACTTC. It codes for CASSAAGGSYEQYF. The whole variable domain, remainder taken from reference TRBV2 and TRBJ2-7, is EPEVTQTPSHQVTQMGQEVILRCVPISNHLYFYWYRQILGQKVEFLVSFYNNEISEKSEIFDDQFSVERPDGSNFTLKIRSTKLEDSAMYFCASSAAGGSYEQYFGPGTRLTVT.

The chain uses TRBV28 and TRBJ1-1; D is ambiguous. Per the germline V gene, CDR1 is MDHEN and CDR2 is SYDVKM. The CDR3 extends over 14 amino acids. V dropped 3 bases and J dropped 4 bases, with 12 bases sitting between them. This CDR3 reads CASSLGGFITEAFF. The CDR3 DNA sequence: TGTGCCAGCAGTTTGGGAGGATTTATCACTGAAGCTTTCTTT.